A single sample is the source of the 19 T cell receptor beta chains below, sequenced in a study of Graves' ophthalmopathy and Graves' hyperthyroidism (dated by TCRdb to about 2018). Sequencing was carried out with an Illumina HiSeq 2000. For repertoire sequencing, the TCR beta CDR3 regions were amplified from RNA transcripts. The first round of RT-PCR was done with HTBI primers and the Qiagen OneStep RT-PCR kit, and was followed by a second round of multiplex PCR, then size selection and purification. TCRdb cleaned the public reads at Q25 with fastp, built clones with MiXCR and kept in-frame beta chains. For every CDR3 protein sequence, its rows merge into one entry that carries the most common genes and DNA. The sample table lists about 180,000 distinct CDR3 sequences, about 40% of them with a count of one. The ten largest clones capture about 5.8% of the sample. Sequenced material: peripheral blood. Source of these receptors: a middle-aged woman with Graves' ophthalmopathy. Donor details come from another sample of the same person, matched by shared clones.

This clonotype was found many times. The junction departs from the called germline gene at one end, perhaps through a read error. V and J are TRBV12-3 or TRBV12-4 and TRBJ1-1; D is uncertain. The CDR3 is 14 amino acids. CDR3 in DNA: TGTGCCAGCAGACCAGCAGGATCGAACCCTGAAGCTTTCTTT. Its protein product is CASRPAGSNPEAFF.

This clonotype was counted ten times or more. This chain links TRBV12-3 or TRBV12-4 with TRBJ1-1; D might be TRBD1 (6 bases). V was pared by 3 bases and J by 4 bases, with 15 bases between. The CDR3 sequence is 15 residues long. CDR3 region: CASSFSGARGTEAFF. CDR3 sequence (DNA): TGTGCCAGCAGTTTTTCGGGGGCAAGGGGCACTGAAGCTTTCTTT.

This clonotype was detected only a few times. The chain carries TRBV12-3 or TRBV12-4 and TRBJ2-7, with D perhaps assigned TRBD1 or TRBD2 (5 bases each). V gave up 7 bases and J gave up 6 bases, with 16 bases separating them. This CDR3 is built from 13 residues. This CDR3 reads CASKILGTPEQYF. DNA of the CDR3: TGTGCCAGCAAAATACTCGGGACCCCCGAGCAGTACTTC.

Only one count was recorded for this clonotype. The chain couples TRBV19 to TRBJ2-2, with a possible D match to TRBD2 (7 bases). In germline, CDR1 is LNHDA, CDR2 SQIVND (reference sequence). CDR3 length equals 16 residues. The V end lost 6 bases, the J end lost 1 base, and 15 bases lay between the germline ends. This chain's CDR3 is CASRGLRTENTGELFF. The CDR3 DNA follows: TGTGCCAGTAGGGGACTAAGGACAGAGAACACCGGGGAGCTGTTTTTT. Using reference TRBV19 and TRBJ2-2 for the parts outside the CDR3, the full variable domain is DGGITQSPKYLFRKEGQNVTLSCEQNLNHDAMYWYRQDPGQGLRLIYYSQIVNDFQKGDIAEGYSVSREKKESFPLTVTSAQKNPTAFYLCASRGLRTENTGELFFGEGSRLTVL.

This clonotype was seen many times. The V call is TRBV28, the J call TRBJ2-5; D might be TRBD1 (5 bases). The CDR3 is 13 amino acids. Trimming cost V 5 bases and J 5 bases, with 12 bases left between them. Germline V gene data show CDR1 as MDHEN and CDR2 as SYDVKM. CDR3 amino acids: CASSTGYRETQYF. CDR3 DNA: TGTGCCAGCAGTACAGGTTACCGGGAGACCCAGTACTTC. The whole variable domain, remainder taken from reference TRBV28 and TRBJ2-5, is DVKVTQSSRYLVKRTGEKVFLECVQDMDHENMFWYRQDPGLGLRLIYFSYDVKMKEKGDIPEGYSVSREKKERFSLILESASTNQTSMYLCASSTGYRETQYFGPGTRLLVL.

The gene calls are TRBV6-2 or TRBV6-3 and TRBJ2-6, with D hard to call. Trimming stripped 7 bases from V and 4 bases from J, with 8 bases between. In germline, CDR1 is MNHEY, CDR2 SVGEGT. The CDR3 runs to 13 residues. CDR3 nucleotides: TGTGCCAGCACTCCTTCAGGGGCCAACGTCCTGACTTTC. Its protein product is CASTPSGANVLTF.

The chain combines TRBV28 with TRBJ1-5, with 8 bases aligning to TRBD1. Germline CDR1 reads MDHEN; CDR2 reads SYDVKM. CDR3 length equals 15 residues. J was trimmed by 7 bases and V by 7 bases; bases with no gene match: 12. This CDR3 reads CASNPDRELYQPQHF. In DNA, the CDR3 is TGTGCCAGCAATCCGGACAGGGAGTTATACCAGCCCCAGCATTTT.

This clonotype was seen ten or more times. The chain combines TRBV10-3 with TRBJ2-7, with a possible D match to TRBD2 (6 bases). Trimming left V 0 bases short and J 7 bases short, with 13 bases between. Germline V gene data show CDR1 as ENHRY and CDR2 as SYGVKD. CDR3 size: 14 residues. This CDR3 reads CAISESKTSLEQYF. DNA of the CDR3: TGTGCCATCAGTGAGTCCAAGACTAGTTTGGAGCAGTACTTC.

This clonotype has at least ten counts. The rearrangement uses TRBV6-2 or TRBV6-3 and TRBJ2-7; 9 positions match TRBD2. CDR3 length equals 15 residues. The germline V gene has CDR1 MNHEY and CDR2 SVGEGT. The ends lost 2 bases at V and 0 bases at J; junction bases unmatched: 2. In DNA, the CDR3 is TGTGCCAGCAGTTACGGCGGGAGGGCCTCCTACGAGCAGTACTTC. Translation: CASSYGGRASYEQYF.

In its sample, this clonotype was seen a few times. The genes are TRBV28 and TRBJ2-7, with 15 bases that match TRBD2. This CDR3 is 18 amino acids long. Trimming removed 6 bases from V and 2 bases from J; junction bases left unmatched: 11. The germline gives CDR1 MDHEN, CDR2 SYDVKM. CDR3 nucleotide sequence: TGTGCCAGCAGATCGGGCCAGGGACTAGCGGGAGGAACCTACGAGCAGTACTTC. It specifies CASRSGQGLAGGTYEQYF.

This clonotype showed up many times. V and J are TRBV10-3 and TRBJ1-5; D might be TRBD1 (5 bases). CDR1 ENHRY and CDR2 SYGVKD come from the germline V gene. There are 13 residues in the CDR3. V gave up 4 bases and J gave up 3 bases, with 7 bases separating them. CDR3 loop: CAISVGTNQPQHF. Here the CDR3 DNA reads TGTGCCATCAGTGTGGGGACCAATCAGCCCCAGCATTTT.

Many counts were recorded for this clonotype. In nucleotides, the CDR3 is TGTGCCAGCGAACCCCCCGGCGAGCGGTCTGGGGCCAACGTCCTGACTTTC. Its translation is CASEPPGERSGANVLTF. V usage is TRBV28 and J usage is TRBJ2-6, with TRBD2 as a possible D gene (5 bases). V was clipped by 8 bases and J by 1 base, with 18 bases between them. In germline, CDR1 is MDHEN, CDR2 SYDVKM. CDR3 length: 17 residues.

This sequence joins TRBV19 and TRBJ1-6, with a tentative D call TRBD1 (5 bases). Trimming took off 5 bases at V and 10 bases at J, with 15 bases between the two ends. Germline-derived CDR1 and CDR2 are LNHDA and SQIVND (reference sequence). The CDR3 covers 14 residues. The CDR3 DNA follows: TGTGCCAGTAGTCTAGCCGGGGGAAGATCACCCCTCCACTTT. Translated: CASSLAGGRSPLHF.

This clonotype has ten or more counts. The rearrangement joins TRBV20-1 to TRBJ2-7; TRBD1 matches 7 bases. The CDR3 is 12 residues long. Germline trimming cut 5 bases from V and 2 bases from J; bases unmatched to any gene: 3. Germline CDR1 DFQATT, CDR2 SNEGSKA (reference sequence). The CDR3 DNA is TGCAGTGCTGGTGGACAGGCCTACGAGCAGTACTTC. This encodes CSAGGQAYEQYF.

The chain combines TRBV15 with TRBJ1-2; 8 bases map to TRBD1. Germline values: CDR1 LNHNV, CDR2 YYDKDF (reference sequence). The V and J ends lost 5 bases and 1 base, in that order; junction bases with no gene match: 6. The CDR3 runs 15 residues. In DNA form, the CDR3 reads TGTGCCACCAGCGGAAGACAGGGGTTTAACTATGGCTACACCTTC. Its protein product is CATSGRQGFNYGYTF.

The chain links TRBV9 to TRBJ2-7, with 8 bases lining up with TRBD2. The CDR3 runs 18 residues. J gave up 4 bases and V 3 bases, and 18 bases lay outside the gene matches. Germline CDR1 SGDLS, CDR2 YYNGEE. CDR3 amino acids: CASSGRGAGGPWGYEQYF. The DNA for the CDR3 is TGTGCCAGCAGCGGGCGAGGTGCGGGAGGCCCTTGGGGTTACGAGCAGTACTTC.

The rearrangement links TRBV20-1 to TRBJ2-5; 15 bases map to TRBD2. Germline CDR1 reads DFQATT; CDR2 reads SNEGSKA (reference sequence). J gave up 5 bases and V 0 bases, and 7 bases lay outside the gene matches. This CDR3 has 17 residues. CDR3 sequence: CSARERTSGRAGETQYF. For the CDR3, the DNA is TGCAGTGCTAGAGAACGGACTAGCGGGAGGGCCGGGGAGACCCAGTACTTC.

A few counts support this clonotype. The chain has TRBV6-2 or TRBV6-3 and TRBJ1-2; D gene uncertain. This CDR3 contains 13 residues. The germline gives CDR1 MNHEY, CDR2 SVGEGT. CDR3 nucleotide sequence: TGTGCGACGTCAGTCTTGAGTGTCTATGGCTACACCTTC. Translating it yields CATSVLSVYGYTF.

This clonotype was detected many times. This rearrangement joins TRBV2 to TRBJ1-1, with 7 nucleotides matching TRBD1. V trimming: 7 bases; J trimming: 0 bases; junction bases outside the gene matches: 2. Germline values: CDR1 SNHLY, CDR2 FYNNEI. The CDR3 contains 13 residues. This chain's CDR3 is CASKGQMNTEAFF. In DNA, the CDR3 is TGTGCCAGCAAGGGACAGATGAACACTGAAGCTTTCTTT.